The 17 T cell receptor beta chains given below trace back to one sample, sequenced in a study of T cell responses to AZD1222 COVID-19 vaccine. The data were produced by immunoSEQ multiplex PCR, yet TCRdb's version contains in-frame clones alone and is incomplete. The table records approximately 100,000 clones, around 87% of them present only once. The source material was peripheral blood, sampled 28 days after the second AZD1222 dose. The receptor set was obtained from an adult who received the AZD1222 COVID-19 vaccine.

This chain links TRBV4-3 with TRBJ2-3; 8 positions agree with TRBD2. The junction had 11 bases not matched to a gene; V was cut back by 1 base and J by 5 bases. The CDR3 totals 17 residues. Germline CDR1 reads LGHNA; CDR2 reads YSLEER. The CDR3 reads CASSQGGLVLSGDTQYF. CDR3 in DNA: TGCGCCAGCAGCCAAGGGGGACTAGTCTTATCGGGAGATACGCAGTATTTT.

A few counts support this clone. The chain uses TRBV6-2 or TRBV6-3 and TRBJ2-1; the match to TRBD1 covers 10 bases. V shed 5 bases and J 4 bases; nucleotides not matched to a gene: 2. This CDR3 contains 14 residues. From germline, CDR1 is MNHEY and CDR2 SVGEGT. This CDR3 reads CASSAGQGYNEQFF. The CDR3 DNA reads TGTGCCAGCAGTGCGGGACAGGGGTACAATGAGCAGTTCTTC.

The rearrangement joins TRBV19 to TRBJ2-1, with no clear D. The CDR3 covers 16 residues. Germline V gene lookup returns CDR1 LNHDA and CDR2 SQIVND (reference sequence). V was pared by 3 bases and J by 2 bases, with 14 bases between. CDR3 sequence: CASSIRQERAYNEQFF. The DNA of the CDR3 is TGTGCCAGTAGTATCCGACAAGAAAGGGCCTACAATGAGCAGTTCTTC.

This clone was observed a few times. The CDR3 bases are TGTGCCAGCAGCCAAGGGCCCCAGGAGTCCAACTCCTACGAGCAGTACTTC. Translating gives CASSQGPQESNSYEQYF. J is TRBJ2-7 and V is TRBV4-2; D remains ambiguous. This CDR3 region has 17 residues. The germline gives CDR1 LGHNA, CDR2 YNFKEQ. V was trimmed by 1 base and J by 0 bases, leaving 16 bases between them.

This clone was recorded once. V and J are TRBV30 and TRBJ1-6, with a tentative D call TRBD1 (6 bases). This CDR3 contains 14 residues. The V gene lost 3 bases and the J gene lost 5 bases, with 11 bases spanning the gap. The germline V gene has CDR1 GTSNPN and CDR2 SVGIG (reference sequence). CDR3 loop: CAWSAGHNNSPLHF. CDR3 nucleotide sequence: TGTGCCTGGAGCGCGGGACACAATAATTCACCCCTCCACTTT.

This chain links TRBV19 with TRBJ2-2; the D call may be TRBD1 or TRBD2 (6 bases each). From germline, CDR1 is LNHDA and CDR2 SQIVND (reference sequence). This CDR3 region has 16 residues. Trimming shortened V by 2 bases and J by 5 bases, and 15 bases separated the two germline ends. CDR3 loop: CASSIFGGGGTGELFF. CDR3 bases: TGTGCCAGTAGTATATTTGGGGGCGGAGGGACCGGGGAGCTGTTTTTT.

This clone was counted once. V and J are TRBV7-6 and TRBJ2-3; the D call may be TRBD1 or TRBD2 (7 bases each). This CDR3 is built from 15 residues. Germline V lookup: CDR1 SGHVS, CDR2 FNYEAQ. Trimming shortened V by 5 bases and J by 2 bases, and 14 bases separated the two germline ends. CDR3: CASSPGRGHTDTQYF. Here the CDR3 DNA reads TGTGCCAGCAGCCCAGGGAGGGGGCACACAGATACGCAGTATTTT.

V usage is TRBV28 and J usage is TRBJ1-4, with 8 bases matching TRBD1. Germline V CDR1 and CDR2: MDHEN, SYDVKM. V dropped 6 bases and J dropped 8; count of bases not matched to a gene: 11. The CDR3 runs 15 residues. CDR3 coding DNA: TGTGCCAGCAGCCTACTGGGACAGGATGCGGAAAAACTGTTTTTT. As protein: CASSLLGQDAEKLFF.

This clone was seen a handful of times. J is TRBJ2-2 and V is TRBV15, with 10 bases identical to TRBD1. The CDR3 consists of 16 residues. V lost 5 bases and J lost 4; bases outside the gene matches: 7. From germline, CDR1 is LNHNV and CDR2 YYDKDF (reference sequence). CDR3 DNA: TGTGCCACCAGCGGACGACAGGGGGCAATCACCGGGGAGCTGTTTTTT. The encoded protein is CATSGRQGAITGELFF.

This chain joins TRBV10-3 and TRBJ2-7; 8 bases agree with TRBD2. Germline trimming cut 8 bases from V and 2 bases from J; bases unmatched to any gene: 5. Germline loops: CDR1 ENHRY, CDR2 SYGVKD. This CDR3 contains 13 residues. Here the CDR3 reads CAIGTSGAYEQYF. The CDR3, as DNA: TGTGCCATCGGGACTAGTGGAGCCTACGAGCAGTACTTC.

V and J are TRBV7-9 and TRBJ1-1; D might be TRBD1 (5 bases). The CDR3 sequence is 12 residues long. With 11 bases removed from V and 8 bases from J, the gap between germline ends came to 18 bases. Per the germline V gene, CDR1 is SEHNR and CDR2 is FQNEAQ (reference sequence). CDR3 DNA: TGTGCCCTCCGAGGGAGGGGCGAAGAAGCTTTCTTT. Its translation: CALRGRGEEAFF.

V and J are TRBV12-3 or TRBV12-4 and TRBJ2-3, with 8 bases lining up with TRBD1. The CDR3 runs 12 residues. Unmatched junction bases numbered 2, after V lost 9 bases and J lost 3 bases. CDR3 in amino acids: CASRTGTDTQYF. CDR3 DNA: TGTGCCAGTAGGACAGGGACAGATACGCAGTATTTT.

The rearrangement links TRBV27 to TRBJ1-5; D is perhaps TRBD1 (5 bases). This CDR3 is built from 12 residues. V was shortened by 3 bases and J by 6 bases, with 6 bases between the two germline ends. Germline CDR1 MNHEY, CDR2 SMNVEV (reference sequence). CDR3 amino acids: CASSFQGQPQHF. The CDR3 nucleotides are TGTGCCAGCAGTTTCCAGGGTCAGCCCCAGCATTTT.

The chain links TRBV12-5 to TRBJ1-2; 8 bases fit TRBD1. This CDR3 is 14 amino acids long. V lost 7 bases to trimming and J lost 5 bases; unmatched junction nucleotides: 9. Germline V gene sequence: CDR1 LGHNT, CDR2 FRNRAP. CDR3 coding DNA: TGTGCTAGTGCTACGGACAGGGTAGCGTATGGCTACACCTTC. It translates to CASATDRVAYGYTF.

The chain combines TRBV4-3 with TRBJ2-7; possible D gene TRBD2, 5 bases. Germline CDR1 reads LGHNA; CDR2 reads YSLEER. The CDR3 is 13 residues long. V was pared by 0 bases and J by 3 bases, with 6 bases between. The CDR3: CASSQERVYEQYF. The CDR3 DNA follows: TGCGCCAGCAGCCAAGAGCGGGTCTACGAGCAGTACTTC.

The chain joins TRBV3-1 (or the pseudogene TRBV3-2) to TRBJ2-7; D perhaps matches TRBD2 (6 bases). Trimming cost V 0 bases and J 3 bases, with 12 bases left between them. Germline V lookup: CDR1 LGHDT, CDR2 YNNKEL (reference sequence). CDR3 length equals 15 residues. The CDR3 region has the DNA TGTGCCAGCAGCCAAGACGGCGGGAAGGACTACGAGCAGTACTTC. Translation gives CASSQDGGKDYEQYF.

This clone was recorded once. The CDR3 DNA sequence: TGTGCCAGCAGCACCCGGGACAGGGCTTACCATGAGCAGTTCTTC. It specifies CASSTRDRAYHEQFF. The chain employs TRBV14 and TRBJ2-1; 9 bases line up with TRBD1. CDR1 and CDR2 (germline): SGHDN, FVKESK. The CDR3 runs 15 residues. J was trimmed by 8 bases and V by 5 bases; bases with no gene match: 10.